A single sample gave rise to the 19 T cell receptor beta chains below, sequenced in a study of cytomegalovirus exposure and HLA in healthy donors. 13 Jbeta primers and 60 Vbeta primers were used for the PCR. The assay was immunoSEQ multiplex PCR, and TCRdb's table has in-frame clones only and misses some. The table has some 180,000 clones, 75% to 85% seen once; the top ten hold more than 3%. The sample was PBMCs. The receptors were sampled from an older woman in good health and CMV-seropositive.

The V and J genes are TRBV28 and TRBJ2-5; a weak D match, TRBD1 (6 bases). CDR1 is MDHEN, CDR2 SYDVKM, per germline. The CDR3 loop spans 13 amino acids. V was pared by 7 bases and J by 5 bases, with 14 bases between. The chain's CDR3 is CASTPGTMETQYF. The CDR3 nucleotides read TGTGCCAGCACTCCCGGGACAATGGAGACCCAGTACTTC.

This rearrangement joins TRBV27 to TRBJ1-2; TRBD1 agrees at 11 bases. The ends lost 6 bases at V and 4 bases at J; junction bases unmatched: 7. Germline loops: CDR1 MNHEY, CDR2 SMNVEV (reference sequence). The CDR3 is 15 amino acids. The DNA for the CDR3 is TGTGCCAGCAGCCTCAGGGACAGGGGGGGCTATGGCTACACCTTC. It translates to CASSLRDRGGYGYTF.

This chain's CDR3 is CASSLERGRLTGELFF. The CDR3 bases are TGTGCCAGCAGCTTGGAGAGGGGGCGTTTGACCGGGGAGCTGTTTTTT. The chain employs TRBV5-6 and TRBJ2-2, with 7 bases that match TRBD1. This CDR3 has 16 amino acids. V dropped 0 bases and J dropped 5; count of bases not matched to a gene: 7. The germline V gene has CDR1 SGHDT and CDR2 YYEEEE.

The chain couples TRBV28 to TRBJ2-3; a weak D match, TRBD2 (5 bases). The CDR3 contains 17 residues. Germline V gene data show CDR1 as MDHEN and CDR2 as SYDVKM. V was pared by 6 bases and J by 3 bases, with 22 bases between. CDR3 bases: TGTGCCAGCAGAAGACGAATGGGCAGTCCGGGGACAGATACGCAGTATTTT. Translating it yields CASRRRMGSPGTDTQYF.

The rearrangement uses TRBV25-1 and TRBJ2-3; 7 bases agree with TRBD1. The CDR3 length is 15 residues. V lost 8 bases and J lost 0; bases outside the gene matches: 8. CDR1 is MGHDK and CDR2 is SYGVNS in the germline V gene. The CDR3 DNA reads as TGTGCCAGCGAAACGGGACAGTCCAGCACAGATACGCAGTATTTT. It codes for CASETGQSSTDTQYF.

This chain links TRBV7-2 with TRBJ1-1, with D perhaps TRBD1 (5 bases). CDR3 length equals 13 residues. The germline gives CDR1 SGHTA, CDR2 FQGNSA. Trimming removed 2 bases at V and 7 bases at J, with 11 bases between. The CDR3 sequence: CASSLQDTLEAFF. Here the CDR3 DNA reads TGTGCCAGCAGCTTACAGGACACCCTTGAAGCTTTCTTT.

This clone was seen only once. This rearrangement joins TRBV4-2 to TRBJ2-5; tentatively, D is TRBD2 (5 bases). This CDR3 has 12 amino acids. The V gene lost 11 bases and the J gene lost 4 bases, with 14 bases spanning the gap. Germline loops: CDR1 LGHNA, CDR2 YNFKEQ. CDR3 in amino acids: CAPGGPVETQYF. In DNA, the CDR3 is TGTGCCCCCGGCGGGCCAGTAGAGACCCAGTACTTC.

The chain couples TRBV19 to TRBJ2-2; 7 bases fit TRBD1. This CDR3 comprises 14 residues. Trimming at V came to 5 bases and at J to 1 base, leaving 1 base not matched to a gene. The germline V gene encodes CDR1 LNHDA and CDR2 SQIVND (reference sequence). The chain's CDR3 is CASSRDRNTGELFF. The CDR3 nucleotides are TGTGCCAGTAGTCGGGACAGGAACACCGGGGAGCTGTTTTTT.

J is TRBJ1-1 and V is TRBV10-3; 9 nucleotides match TRBD1. V lost 6 bases, J lost 3 bases, and 5 bases stayed unmatched. Looked up from germline, CDR1 is ENHRY and CDR2 is SYGVKD. The CDR3 covers 14 residues. The CDR3 DNA reads as TGTGCCATCAGAAACAGGGGGCTGGACACTGAAGCTTTCTTT. Translated: CAIRNRGLDTEAFF.

The chain has TRBV4-1 and TRBJ1-1, with 9 positions matching TRBD1. CDR1 and CDR2 (germline): MGHRA, YSYEKL. V lost 5 bases and J lost 3; bases outside the gene matches: 4. The CDR3 consists of 14 residues. DNA of the CDR3: TGCGCCAGCAGCAGACAGGGGGTGGACACTGAAGCTTTCTTT. Its protein product is CASSRQGVDTEAFF.

This clone has just one count. The chain recombines TRBV11-2 with TRBJ1-5; no firm D call. Trimming removed 3 bases from V and 3 bases from J, with 6 bases in between. This CDR3 contains 13 residues. The germline CDR1 and CDR2 sequences are SGHAT and FQNNGV. The CDR3 reads CASSFSDNQPQHF. CDR3 nucleotides: TGTGCCAGCAGCTTCAGCGACAATCAGCCCCAGCATTTT. The variable domain in full, with the rest retrieved from reference TRBV11-2 and TRBJ1-5, is EAGVAQSPRYKIIEKRQSVAFWCNPISGHATLYWYQQILGQGPKLLIQFQNNGVVDDSQLPKDRFSAERLKGVDSTLKIQPAKLEDSAVYLCASSFSDNQPQHFGDGTRLSIL.

The chain combines TRBV30 with TRBJ2-7; 7 nucleotides align to TRBD2. CDR3 length equals 13 residues. CDR1 and CDR2 from the germline V gene are GTSNPN and SVGIG (reference sequence). With V trimmed by 7 bases and J by 1 base, 7 bases remained unmatched. The CDR3 loop reads CASERGQSYEQYF. Here the CDR3 DNA reads TGTGCCTCTGAGCGGGGTCAATCCTACGAGCAGTACTTC.

This rearrangement joins TRBV7-9 to TRBJ2-2; TRBD1 is a possible D gene (5 bases). This CDR3 comprises 15 residues. In germline, CDR1 is SEHNR, CDR2 FQNEAQ (reference sequence). Trimming left V 5 bases short and J 3 bases short, with 13 bases between. The DNA of the CDR3 is TGTGCCAGCAGCCTCGGACAAGGATACACCGGGGAGCTGTTTTTT. Translating gives CASSLGQGYTGELFF.

In its sample, this clone was seen once. This chain joins TRBV30 and TRBJ2-5, with TRBD1 identical over 8 bases. The J call may be incorrect, as the DNA end agrees better with TRBJ2-7. The germline V gene encodes CDR1 GTSNPN and CDR2 SVGIG (reference sequence). The CDR3 covers 13 residues. The CDR3 here is CAWGLQGVREQYF. The CDR3 DNA follows: TGTGCCTGGGGTTTACAGGGGGTTCGCGAGCAGTACTTC.

This chain connects TRBV21-1 to TRBJ2-2; the table calls TRBD2, which could not be checked here. TRBV21-1 is labeled a pseudogene. The CDR3 is 17 amino acids. This chain's CDR3 is CASTHFKAGGILGELFF. The CDR3 coding sequence is TGTGCCAGCACCCACTTTAAAGCGGGAGGGATTCTCGGGGAGCTGTTTTTT.

The V gene is TRBV6-1, the J gene TRBJ2-7, with a weak D call TRBD1 (6 bases). The CDR3 totals 14 residues. Germline-derived CDR1 and CDR2 are MNHNS and SASEGT. V lost 5 bases and J 3 bases, leaving 14 bases between the germline ends. The CDR3 spells CASSSRDTGYEQYF. The CDR3 DNA sequence: TGTGCCAGCAGTTCCCGGGACACCGGCTACGAGCAGTACTTC.

The J gene is TRBJ1-5, the V gene TRBV28; no reliable D call. This CDR3 contains 15 residues. V gave up 7 bases and J gave up 6 bases, with 19 bases separating them. Germline V lookup: CDR1 MDHEN, CDR2 SYDVKM. CDR3 protein: CASTSAAGYSQPQHF. The CDR3 nucleotides are TGTGCCAGCACCTCGGCCGCGGGGTACAGTCAGCCCCAGCATTTT.

This chain links TRBV7-2 with TRBJ2-1, with a tentative D call TRBD1 (6 bases). Germline loops: CDR1 SGHTA, CDR2 FQGNSA. The CDR3 length is 15 residues. Trimming cost V 3 bases and J 4 bases, with 13 bases left between them. The CDR3 loop reads CASSFILGGYNEQFF. The CDR3 DNA follows: TGTGCCAGCAGCTTCATTCTAGGGGGTTACAATGAGCAGTTCTTC.

The DNA for the CDR3 is TGTGCCAGCAGCTTAGTAGGGGCCACAGATACGCAGTATTTT. This sequence encodes CASSLVGATDTQYF. This chain links TRBV7-9 with TRBJ2-3; D might be TRBD1 (5 bases). Germline loops: CDR1 SEHNR, CDR2 FQNEAQ (reference sequence). This CDR3 has 14 residues. V shed 1 base and J shed 2 bases, with 7 bases lying between them.